A single sample is the source of the 32 T cell receptor beta chains below, sequenced in a study of post-analysis software for immune sequencing data. These receptors have no identified antigens. Carried by the TCR beta cDNA libraries were unique molecular identifiers. TCRdb reanalysed the PCR reads using MiXCR and keeps one entry per CDR3 protein. The repertoire holds 650,000 to 900,000 distinct CDR3 sequences, with around 45% as singletons. Overall study results and limits: Controls showed lower frequencies than patients for roughly five TRBV segments, and TRBV5-6, TRBV5-1 and TRBV20-1 were among these.

The source material was blood. The receptors stem from a girl aged 10-17 years with multiple sclerosis.

J is TRBJ2-7 and V is TRBV29-1, with D perhaps matching TRBD2 (6 bases). Trimming took off 5 bases at V and 6 bases at J, with 17 bases between the two ends. CDR1 and CDR2 (germline): SQVTM, ANQGSEA. This CDR3 region has 13 residues. CDR3: CSVRVGGFGEQYF. The CDR3 DNA sequence: TGCAGCGTTAGAGTTGGGGGGTTCGGCGAGCAGTACTTC.

There are a few counts of this clonotype. This chain joins TRBV5-1 and TRBJ1-4; perhaps TRBD1 as D (5 bases). Germline CDR1 and CDR2: SGHRS and YFSETQ. Trimming took 1 base from V and 5 from J, leaving 12 bases between them. The CDR3 length is 15 residues. The CDR3 coding sequence is TGCGCCAGCAGCTTGATGGGGGACTTCAATGAAAAACTGTTTTTT. This codes for CASSLMGDFNEKLFF.

The chain combines TRBV20-1 with TRBJ2-7; 13 nucleotides line up with TRBD2. Trimming removed 3 bases from V and 2 bases from J; junction bases left unmatched: 4. The V gene's germline CDR1 is DFQATT and CDR2 SNEGSKA (reference sequence). CDR3 size: 15 residues. CDR3 amino acids: CSASGLAGVPYEQYF. The CDR3 DNA is TGCAGTGCTAGTGGACTAGCGGGAGTACCCTACGAGCAGTACTTC.

The chain joins TRBV5-6 to TRBJ2-7, with TRBD2 identical over 12 bases. Germline V CDR1 and CDR2: SGHDT, YYEEEE. V gave up 4 bases and J gave up 2 bases; unmatched junction bases: 10. The CDR3 runs 17 residues. Written as DNA, the CDR3 is TGTGCCAGCAGCCCAGGACTAGCGGGGTTTGGGACCTACGAGCAGTACTTC. Protein product: CASSPGLAGFGTYEQYF. The entire variable domain, with the rest obtained from reference TRBV5-6 and TRBJ2-7, is as follows: DAGVTQSPTHLIKTRGQQVTLRCSPKSGHDTVSWYQQALGQGPQFIFQYYEEEERQRGNFPDRFSGHQFPNYSSELNVNALLLGDSALYLCASSPGLAGFGTYEQYFGPGTRLTVT.

This clonotype was counted a few times. The gene calls are TRBV10-3 and TRBJ2-3; D is perhaps TRBD2 (6 bases). Trimming removed 7 bases from V and 0 bases from J, with 8 bases in between. Germline V lookup: CDR1 ENHRY, CDR2 SYGVKD. This CDR3 comprises 13 residues. CDR3 sequence reads: CAITSGSTDTQYF. The CDR3 region has the DNA TGTGCCATCACGAGCGGGAGCACAGATACGCAGTATTTT.

This clonotype showed up just a few times. CDR3 bases: TGCGCCAGCGTCGGGGCAGGGATTGAAAAACTGTTTTTT. This codes for CASVGAGIEKLFF. The chain employs TRBV5-1 and TRBJ1-4, with D perhaps matching TRBD1 (5 bases). The germline V and J ends were trimmed by 7 bases and 7 bases, with 14 bases remaining between them. The CDR3 runs to 13 residues. Germline V gene data show CDR1 as SGHRS and CDR2 as YFSETQ.

This clonotype has more than one count but fewer than ten. CDR3 sequence (DNA): TGTGCCAGCAGCTTAGTGAGGAGGGCTGGGGCCAACGTCCTGACTTTC. It yields the protein CASSLVRRAGANVLTF. This chain uses TRBV7-2 with TRBJ2-6; D may be TRBD2 (6 bases). Germline V gene data show CDR1 as SGHTA and CDR2 as FQGNSA. The CDR3 length is 16 residues. Trimming pared 1 base from V and 2 bases from J, leaving 9 bases between.

This clonotype has just one count. The chain uses TRBV20-1 and TRBJ2-5, with 8 bases identical to TRBD2. Germline values: CDR1 DFQATT, CDR2 SNEGSKA (reference sequence). The CDR3 consists of 13 residues. Germline trimming cut 8 bases from V and 1 base from J; bases unmatched to any gene: 6. CDR3 sequence: CSTPGTSQETQYF. The CDR3 DNA reads TGCAGTACCCCCGGGACTAGCCAAGAGACCCAGTACTTC.

The chain uses TRBV7-9 and TRBJ1-2; no reliable D call. The CDR3 loop spans 15 amino acids. Germline values: CDR1 SEHNR, CDR2 FQNEAQ (reference sequence). With 1 base removed from V and 8 bases from J, the gap between germline ends came to 17 bases. This CDR3 reads CASSLGGSRARGYTF. In DNA, the CDR3 is TGTGCCAGCAGCTTAGGAGGGAGCCGGGCGCGAGGCTACACCTTC.

Concerning this clonotype: One end of the junction varies from germline; a read error may be responsible. The chain uses TRBV12-3 or TRBV12-4 and TRBJ2-5; 8 bases match TRBD1. This CDR3 has 16 amino acids. The CDR3 coding sequence is TGTGCCAGCAGTGTAACAGAATCAGGGGGCGCGGAGACCCGGTACTTC. As protein: CASSVTESGGAETRYF.

Here the CDR3 reads CSAPRDSSYEQYF. CDR3 DNA sequence: TGCAGTGCTCCCCGGGACAGCTCCTACGAGCAGTACTTC. The chain employs TRBV20-1 and TRBJ2-7; 7 bases are a match to TRBD1. V shed 5 bases and J 0 bases; nucleotides not matched to a gene: 4. The CDR3 consists of 13 residues. Germline V lookup: CDR1 DFQATT, CDR2 SNEGSKA (reference sequence).

The chain employs TRBV20-1 and TRBJ2-1; TRBD2 matches 7 bases. The junction had 13 bases not matched to a gene; V was cut back by 3 bases and J by 8 bases. In germline, CDR1 is DFQATT, CDR2 SNEGSKA (reference sequence). The CDR3 has 15 residues. As DNA, the CDR3 is TGCAGTGCTAGGGCGGGAGTTGCGGGAGCCCATGAGCAGTTCTTC. Its protein product is CSARAGVAGAHEQFF.

V and J are TRBV6-5 and TRBJ1-2, with 9 positions matching TRBD1. Looked up from germline, CDR1 is MNHEY and CDR2 is SVGAGI. V was clipped by 10 bases and J by 2 bases; unmatched bases: 8. There are 14 residues in the CDR3. The CDR3 DNA reads TGTGCCACCTACACCGGGACAGGGAACTATGGCTACACCTTC. Its translation is CATYTGTGNYGYTF.

This chain joins TRBV5-5 and TRBJ2-1; D uncertain. The CDR3 loop spans 14 amino acids. V lost 4 bases, J lost 15 bases, and 23 bases lay in between. Per germline, CDR1 SGHKS and CDR2 YYEKEE (reference sequence). DNA of the CDR3: TGTGCCAGCAGCCCCACGGGCGGTGGGCAGGTGATGTTCTTC. Its protein is CASSPTGGGQVMFF.

V usage is TRBV6-2 or TRBV6-3 and J usage is TRBJ1-2; D gene ambiguous. This CDR3 comprises 13 residues. Germline V gene sequence: CDR1 MNHEY, CDR2 SVGEGT. The V end lost 7 bases, the J end lost 2 bases, and 11 bases lay between the germline ends. The CDR3 DNA is TGTGCCAGCATCAAGGCAGGCAACTATGGCTACACCTTC. Translated, it gives CASIKAGNYGYTF.

This clonotype has a handful of counts. J is TRBJ2-5 and V is TRBV18; unclear D gene. Germline V gives CDR1 KGHSH, CDR2 LQKENI. The CDR3 runs 13 residues. V gave up 2 bases and J gave up 5 bases, with 9 bases separating them. The CDR3 reads CASSPDPRETQYF. CDR3 nucleotide sequence: TGTGCCAGCTCACCAGACCCGCGGGAGACCCAGTACTTC.

The V gene is TRBV30, the J gene TRBJ2-7, with a possible D match to TRBD2 (6 bases). V lost 0 bases, J lost 7 bases, and 13 bases lay in between. The CDR3 covers 13 residues. Germline assignment: CDR1 GTSNPN and CDR2 SVGIG (reference sequence). The DNA for the CDR3 is TGTGCCTGGAGTGTAGGACTAACGGGGGAGCAGTACTTC. It translates to CAWSVGLTGEQYF.

The gene calls are TRBV29-1 and TRBJ2-7; either TRBD1 or TRBD2 may fit D (5 bases each). V lost 7 bases and J 1 base, leaving 20 bases between the germline ends. This CDR3 has 15 amino acids. Germline V gives CDR1 SQVTM, CDR2 ANQGSEA. CDR3 sequence: CSANGEGRRSYEQYF. In DNA, the CDR3 is TGCAGCGCCAACGGAGAGGGGCGACGATCCTACGAGCAGTACTTC.

The genes are TRBV6-5 and TRBJ2-5; D may be TRBD2 (6 bases). The J call is in doubt because the DNA end fits TRBJ2-7 better. The CDR3 length is 15 residues. Germline lookup yields CDR1 MNHEY and CDR2 SVGAGI. For the CDR3, the DNA is TGTGCCAGCAGTTCCCGGGCCGCGCGGGAATACGAGCAGTACTTC. Encoded protein: CASSSRAAREYEQYF.

The gene calls are TRBV6-6 and TRBJ1-4; 10 bases map to TRBD1. This CDR3 has 13 amino acids. After removal of 6 bases from V and 7 bases from J, the junction contained 2 bases not matched to a gene. CDR1 is MNHNY and CDR2 is SVGAGI in the germline V gene (reference sequence). Written as DNA, the CDR3 is TGTGCCAGCAGGGGACAGGGGTTTGAAAAACTGTTTTTT. It translates to CASRGQGFEKLFF.

The chain employs TRBV30 and TRBJ1-1; the D gene is possibly TRBD1 (5 bases). CDR3 length: 14 amino acids. Between the trimmed V and J ends, which lost 5 bases and 3 bases, there was a span of 16 bases. Germline loops: CDR1 GTSNPN, CDR2 SVGIG (reference sequence). The CDR3 loop is CAWVSQATYTEAFF. In DNA, the CDR3 is TGTGCCTGGGTTTCACAGGCGACCTACACTGAAGCTTTCTTT.

Many counts were recorded for this clonotype. V is TRBV10-3 and J is TRBJ2-3; D may correspond to TRBD1 or TRBD2 (5 bases each). CDR1 is ENHRY, CDR2 SYGVKD, per germline. V was cut by 4 bases and J by 5 bases, with 19 bases left in between. The CDR3 extends over 16 amino acids. CDR3 coding DNA: TGTGCCATCAGTGGGATTGGTGGGGGTGTGATAGATACGCAGTATTTT. It is translated as CAISGIGGGVIDTQYF.

This clonotype has a count of ten or more. The genes are TRBV12-3 or TRBV12-4 and TRBJ2-7; tentatively, D is TRBD2 (5 bases). The CDR3 loop spans 12 amino acids. The V end lost 5 bases, the J end lost 6 bases, and 11 bases lay between the germline ends. This CDR3 reads CASSLMAGEQYF. CDR3 DNA sequence: TGTGCCAGCAGTCTGATGGCGGGCGAGCAGTACTTC.

The genes are TRBV7-8 and TRBJ2-1, with 12 bases matching TRBD2. This CDR3 is 18 amino acids long. Germline CDR1 reads SGHVS; CDR2 reads FQNEAQ. The junction had 5 bases not matched to a gene; V was cut back by 2 bases and J by 0 bases. CDR3 DNA sequence: TGTGCCAGCAGCTTAAAACTAGCGGGAGGTAGCTCCTACAATGAGCAGTTCTTC. As protein: CASSLKLAGGSSYNEQFF. The full variable domain, rest sourced from reference TRBV7-8 and TRBJ2-1, is GAGVSQSPRYKVAKRGQDVALRCDPISGHVSLFWYQQALGQGPEFLTYFQNEAQLDKSGLPSDRFFAERPEGSVSTLKIQRTQQEDSAVYLCASSLKLAGGSSYNEQFFGPGTRLTVL.

The rearrangement joins TRBV6-5 to TRBJ2-1; 12 nucleotides line up with TRBD2. After removal of 2 bases from V and 9 bases from J, the junction contained 5 bases not matched to a gene. The CDR3 length is 15 residues. Looked up from germline, CDR1 is MNHEY and CDR2 is SVGAGI. CDR3 bases: TGTGCCAGCAGTTACACTAGCGGGAGGATCAGTGAGCAGTTCTTC. This gives the protein CASSYTSGRISEQFF.

This clonotype was counted only a few times. This chain connects TRBV4-1 to TRBJ2-1; no clear D. The V end lost 0 bases, the J end lost 5 bases, and 5 bases lay between the germline ends. Germline CDR1 is MGHRA and CDR2 is YSYEKL. The CDR3 covers 13 residues. CDR3 sequence: CASSQDWHNEQFF. DNA for the CDR3: TGCGCCAGCAGCCAAGATTGGCACAATGAGCAGTTCTTC.

In DNA form, the CDR3 reads TGCAGTGCTAGTAGCGGGAGGGCCCCAAACGAGCAGTACTTC. It is translated as CSASSGRAPNEQYF. V and J are TRBV20-1 and TRBJ2-7, with TRBD2 matching over 11 bases. Germline-derived CDR1 and CDR2 are DFQATT and SNEGSKA (reference sequence). CDR3 length equals 14 residues. The trim removed 3 bases at V and 5 bases at J, leaving 6 bases unmatched.

This chain links TRBV20-1 with TRBJ1-5; D is unresolved. Germline-derived CDR1 and CDR2 are DFQATT and SNEGSKA (reference sequence). V was trimmed by 0 bases and J by 4 bases, leaving 10 bases between them. This CDR3 comprises 14 residues. The CDR3: CSARENSRNQPQHF. CDR3 in DNA: TGCAGTGCTAGAGAAAATTCGCGTAATCAGCCCCAGCATTTT.

This clonotype appeared a few times. The chain joins TRBV12-3 or TRBV12-4 to TRBJ1-2; a weak D match, TRBD1 (6 bases). This CDR3 region has 17 residues. V lost 6 bases and J 2 bases, leaving 22 bases between the germline ends. The CDR3, as DNA: TGTGCCAGCAGCAGAAACAGGGATTCTCCAAGAAACTATGGCTACACCTTC. This sequence encodes CASSRNRDSPRNYGYTF.

This chain connects TRBV13 to TRBJ1-2; 7 nucleotides line up with TRBD1. The CDR3 totals 16 residues. The trim removed 0 bases at V and 8 bases at J, leaving 12 bases unmatched. The germline gives CDR1 PRHDT, CDR2 FYEKMQ (reference sequence). The CDR3 spells CASSLGELDRAYGYTF. As DNA, the CDR3 is TGTGCCAGCAGCTTAGGCGAGTTAGACAGGGCGTACGGCTACACCTTC.

This clonotype has only a few counts. The chain is built from TRBV29-1 and TRBJ2-5, with D maybe TRBD2 (6 bases). This CDR3 region has 15 residues. Germline CDR1 SQVTM, CDR2 ANQGSEA. V was cut by 7 bases and J by 0 bases, with 18 bases left in between. CDR3 sequence reads: CSAAEGAGYQETQYF. The DNA for the CDR3 is TGCAGCGCGGCCGAGGGCGCGGGGTACCAAGAGACCCAGTACTTC.

This chain links TRBV7-9 with TRBJ2-7; TRBD1 aligns across 9 bases. Looked up from germline, CDR1 is SEHNR and CDR2 is FQNEAQ (reference sequence). CDR3 length equals 14 residues. The junction had 5 bases not matched to a gene; V was cut back by 5 bases and J by 3 bases. The CDR3 is CASSDRGQGYEQYF. The CDR3, as DNA: TGTGCCAGCAGCGACCGGGGACAGGGCTACGAGCAGTACTTC.